A selection of T cell receptor beta chains follows, all from one sample in a study of T cells in Graves' hyperthyroidism and ophthalmopathy. TCRdb re-analysed the multiplex PCR reads in MiXCR, keeping a single row per CDR3 protein. The sample has about 560,000 distinct CDR3 sequences, approximately 15% seen once. Sequencing was done on a sample of blood. The receptors stem from a woman aged 18-29 years with Graves' hyperthyroidism. The CDR3 runs from the conserved cysteine through the conserved F or W. D genes are given only for firm matches. Only part of the rows carry a size: once, few, many, or a class if the clone is expanded.

D gene,clone size,J gene,V gene,CDR3 protein,CDR3 DNA
TRBD2,.,TRBJ2-5,TRBV3-1,CASSQDPSGEETQYF,TGTGCCAGCAGCCAAGATCCTAGCGGGGAAGAGACCCAGTACTTC
.,many,TRBJ2-7,TRBV29-1,CSAIVAGPGRSYEQYF,TGCAGCGCCATAGTGGCAGGTCCCGGGCGATCCTACGAGCAGTACTTC
.,.,TRBJ2-3,TRBV18,CASSQKGRDTQYF,TGTGCCAGCTCACAAAAGGGCAGAGATACGCAGTATTTT
.,many,TRBJ1-3,TRBV2,CASSGRLGNTIYF,TGTGCCAGCAGCGGCCGGCTCGGAAACACCATATATTTT
.,.,TRBJ1-5,TRBV19,CASSIGSGQPQHF,TGTGCCAGTAGTATAGGGTCCGGGCAGCCCCAGCATTTT
TRBD2,.,TRBJ2-5,TRBV7-9,CASSLEGLAGARETQYF,TGTGCCAGCAGCTTGGAGGGACTAGCGGGAGCTCGGGAGACCCAGTACTTC
TRBD1,many,TRBJ1-5,TRBV12-3/TRBV12-4,CASTQTGDRGQPQHF,TGTGCCAGCACTCAGACGGGGGACAGGGGACAGCCCCAGCATTTT
.,many,TRBJ2-7,TRBV6-5,CASSNQHEQYF,TGTGCCAGCAGTAACCAACACGAGCAGTACTTC
.,.,TRBJ2-2,TRBV20-1,CSAARRNTGELFF,TGCAGTGCTGCCCGGAGGAACACCGGGGAGCTGTTTTTT
TRBD2,few,TRBJ2-5,TRBV20-1,CSALAGQETQYF,TGCAGTGCGCTAGCGGGACAAGAGACCCAGTACTTC
TRBD1,.,TRBJ1-1,TRBV30,CAWTRQGPTEAFF,TGTGCCTGGACTCGACAGGGCCCCACTGAAGCTTTCTTT
TRBD1,few,TRBJ2-7,TRBV6-2/TRBV6-3,CASSDPGQGKGYAQYF,TGTGCCAGCAGTGACCCGGGACAGGGGAAGGGCTACGCGCAGTACTTC
.,many,TRBJ2-1,TRBV7-2,CASSLSWGNEQFF,TGTGCCAGCAGCTTATCCTGGGGGAATGAGCAGTTCTTC
TRBD2,many,TRBJ2-1,TRBV20-1,CSAREKGLAGNEQFF,TGCAGTGCTAGAGAAAAGGGACTAGCGGGGAATGAGCAGTTCTTC
.,few,TRBJ2-3,TRBV7-9,CASSSGLEGFTDTQYF,TGTGCCAGCAGCTCCGGACTGGAGGGTTTCACAGATACGCAGTATTTT
TRBD1,many,TRBJ1-2,TRBV28,CASMWDRAYGYTF,TGTGCCAGCATGTGGGACAGGGCTTATGGCTACACCTTC
.,many,TRBJ2-7,TRBV12-3/TRBV12-4,CASSLLQSSYEQYF,TGTGCCAGCAGTTTGTTGCAGAGCTCCTACGAGCAGTACTTC
.,many,TRBJ2-3,TRBV11-2,CASSPGEYTDTQYF,TGTGCCAGCAGCCCCGGGGAATACACAGATACGCAGTATTTT
TRBD2,many,TRBJ2-1,TRBV20-1,CSAQSGAGGKYNEQFF,TGCAGTGCCCAGTCAGGAGCGGGGGGTAAATACAATGAGCAGTTCTTC
TRBD1,few,TRBJ1-2,TRBV27,CASSRDRVTGYTF,TGTGCCAGCAGCCGGGACAGGGTTACTGGCTACACCTTC
TRBD2,many,TRBJ2-1,TRBV20-1,CSARVLGGSGDEQFF,TGCAGTGCTAGAGTTCTTGGCGGGAGTGGCGATGAGCAGTTCTTC
.,.,TRBJ2-2,TRBV20-1,CSARDRTAKNTGELFF,TGCAGTGCTAGAGACAGGACAGCGAAGAACACCGGGGAGCTGTTTTTT